This T cell receptor (beta chain) was identified in a study of blood T cell repertoires in COVID-19. Study at large: Both acute and convalescent COVID-19 samples were obtained from the United States, Italy and Spain. In each case, the material was cDNA or gDNA derived from T cells, B-cell-depleted T cells, or PBMCs.

Methods used by the authors: Amplified reference gene primers provided the basis for estimating nucleated cell counts. Data came from immunoSEQ multiplex PCR; TCRdb stores just in-frame clones and leaves some out. V and J calls and clone size follow that table, whereas D and trimming were derived from the DNA. The sample includes about 110,000 clones, less than 85% of them seen just once. The V end was cut by 5 bases, the J end by 4 bases, with 15 bases between. CDR3 length equals 15 residues. Germline V gene data show CDR1 as MDHEN and CDR2 as SYDVKM. This clonotype was obtained from a human donor in a cohort sampled during active or convalescent COVID-19. The rearrangement joins TRBV28 to TRBJ1-3, with D possibly TRBD1 on 6 matching bases. Sequencing used peripheral blood. The CDR3 sequence: CASSGGHAGGNTIYF. In DNA form, the CDR3 reads TGTGCCAGCAGTGGGGGACATGCAGGAGGAAACACCATATATTTT.